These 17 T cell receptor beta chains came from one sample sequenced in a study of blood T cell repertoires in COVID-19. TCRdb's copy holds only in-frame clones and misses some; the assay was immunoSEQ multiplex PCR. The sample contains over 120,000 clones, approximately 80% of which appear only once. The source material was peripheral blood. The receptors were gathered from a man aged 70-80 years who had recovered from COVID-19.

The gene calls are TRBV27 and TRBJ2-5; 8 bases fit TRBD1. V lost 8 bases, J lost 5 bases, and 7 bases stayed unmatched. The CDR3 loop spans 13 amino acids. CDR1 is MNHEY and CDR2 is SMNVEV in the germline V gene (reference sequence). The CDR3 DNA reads TGTGCCAGCGGCCCAGGGGGCGGGGAGACCCAGTACTTC. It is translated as CASGPGGGETQYF.

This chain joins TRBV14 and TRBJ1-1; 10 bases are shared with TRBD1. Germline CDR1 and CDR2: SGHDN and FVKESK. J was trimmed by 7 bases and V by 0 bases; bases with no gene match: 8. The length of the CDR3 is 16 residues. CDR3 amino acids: CASSQEGDRGYGEAFF. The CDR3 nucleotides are TGTGCCAGCAGCCAAGAGGGGGACAGGGGCTATGGTGAAGCTTTCTTT. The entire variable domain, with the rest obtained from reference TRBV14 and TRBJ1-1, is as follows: EAGVTQFPSHSVIEKGQTVTLRCDPISGHDNLYWYRRVMGKEIKFLLHFVKESKQDESGMPNNRFLAERTGGTYSTLKVQPAELEDSGVYFCASSQEGDRGYGEAFFGQGTRLTVV.

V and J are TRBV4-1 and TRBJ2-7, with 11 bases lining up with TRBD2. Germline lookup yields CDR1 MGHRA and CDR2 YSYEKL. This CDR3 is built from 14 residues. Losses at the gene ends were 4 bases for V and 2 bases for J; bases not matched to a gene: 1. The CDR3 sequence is CASSPGLAAYEQYF. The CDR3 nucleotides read TGCGCCAGCAGCCCGGGACTAGCGGCCTACGAGCAGTACTTC.

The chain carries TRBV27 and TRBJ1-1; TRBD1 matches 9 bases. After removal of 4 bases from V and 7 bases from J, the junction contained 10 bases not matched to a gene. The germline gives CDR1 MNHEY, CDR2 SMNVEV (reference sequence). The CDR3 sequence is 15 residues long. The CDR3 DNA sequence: TGTGCCAGCAGTTCGGGACAGGGAGAAGGCGGTGAAGCTTTCTTT. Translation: CASSSGQGEGGEAFF.

CDR3 bases: TGTGCCATCAGCCCCGGCACCAGGGATAGTCAGCCCCAGCATTTT. Protein sequence: CAISPGTRDSQPQHF. This rearrangement joins TRBV10-3 to TRBJ1-5, with TRBD1 as a possible D gene (5 bases). Trimming took 6 bases from V and 6 from J, leaving 18 bases between them. The CDR3 loop spans 15 amino acids. Germline V CDR1 and CDR2: ENHRY, SYGVKD.

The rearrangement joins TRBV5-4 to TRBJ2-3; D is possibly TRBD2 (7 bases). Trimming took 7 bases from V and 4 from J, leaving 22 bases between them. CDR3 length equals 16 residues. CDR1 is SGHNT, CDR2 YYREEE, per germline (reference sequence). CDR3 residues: CASGRRGGFGADTQYF. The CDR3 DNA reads TGTGCCAGCGGGCGCAGGGGAGGGTTCGGGGCAGATACGCAGTATTTT. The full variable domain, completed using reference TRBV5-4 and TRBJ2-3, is ETGVTQSPTHLIKTRGQQVTLRCSSQSGHNTVSWYQQALGQGPQFIFQYYREEENGRGNFPPRFSGLQFPNYSSELNVNALELDDSALYLCASGRRGGFGADTQYFGPGTRLTVL.

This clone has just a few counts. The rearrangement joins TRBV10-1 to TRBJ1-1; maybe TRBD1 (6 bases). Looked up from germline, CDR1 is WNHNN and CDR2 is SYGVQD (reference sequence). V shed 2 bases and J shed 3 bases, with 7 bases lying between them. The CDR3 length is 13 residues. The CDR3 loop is CASSETGYTEAFF. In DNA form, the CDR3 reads TGCGCCAGCAGTGAGACAGGGTACACTGAAGCTTTCTTT.

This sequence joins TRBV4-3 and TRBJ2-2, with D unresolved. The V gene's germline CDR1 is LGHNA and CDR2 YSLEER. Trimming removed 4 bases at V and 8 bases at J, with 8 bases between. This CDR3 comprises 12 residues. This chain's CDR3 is CASSLRSGELFF. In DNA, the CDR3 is TGCGCCAGCAGCCTCCGGTCGGGGGAGCTGTTTTTT.

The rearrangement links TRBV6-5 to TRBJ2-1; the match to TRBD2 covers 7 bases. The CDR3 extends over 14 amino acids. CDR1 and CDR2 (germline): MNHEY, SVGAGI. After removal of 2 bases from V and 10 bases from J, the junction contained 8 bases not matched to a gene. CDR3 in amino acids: CASSYPGGQVEQFF. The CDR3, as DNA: TGTGCCAGCAGTTACCCGGGAGGCCAGGTCGAGCAGTTCTTC.

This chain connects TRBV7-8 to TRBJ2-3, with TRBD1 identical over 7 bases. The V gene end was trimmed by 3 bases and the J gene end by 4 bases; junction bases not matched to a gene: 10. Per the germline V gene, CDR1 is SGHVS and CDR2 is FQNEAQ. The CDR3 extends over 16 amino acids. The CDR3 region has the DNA TGTGCCAGCAGCTTTACACAGGGGTGGGTCGCAGATACGCAGTATTTT. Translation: CASSFTQGWVADTQYF.

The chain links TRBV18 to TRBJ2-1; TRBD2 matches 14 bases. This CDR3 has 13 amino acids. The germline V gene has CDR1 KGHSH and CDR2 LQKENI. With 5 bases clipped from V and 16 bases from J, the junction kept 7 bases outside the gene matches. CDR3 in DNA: TGTGCCAGCTCAGCCGAGACTAGCGGGAGGGCCTTCTTC. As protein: CASSAETSGRAFF.

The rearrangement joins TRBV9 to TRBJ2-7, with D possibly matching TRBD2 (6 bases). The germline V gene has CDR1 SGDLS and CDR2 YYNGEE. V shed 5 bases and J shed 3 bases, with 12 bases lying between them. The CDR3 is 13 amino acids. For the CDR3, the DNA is TGTGCCAGCAGTGAGGGACTTGACTACGAGCAGTACTTC. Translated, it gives CASSEGLDYEQYF.

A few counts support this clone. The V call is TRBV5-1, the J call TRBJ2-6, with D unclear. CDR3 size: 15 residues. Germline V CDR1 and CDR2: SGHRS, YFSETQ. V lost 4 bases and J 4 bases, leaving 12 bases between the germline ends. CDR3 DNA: TGCGCCAGCAGCCCTGGGCAGTCCGGGGCCAACGTCCTGACTTTC. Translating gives CASSPGQSGANVLTF.

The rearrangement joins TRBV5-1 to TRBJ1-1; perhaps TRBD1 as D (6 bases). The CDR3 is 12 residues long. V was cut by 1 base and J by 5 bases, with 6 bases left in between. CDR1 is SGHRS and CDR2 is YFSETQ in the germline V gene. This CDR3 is CASSLTGTEAFF. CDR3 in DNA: TGCGCCAGCAGCTTGACAGGGACTGAAGCTTTCTTT.

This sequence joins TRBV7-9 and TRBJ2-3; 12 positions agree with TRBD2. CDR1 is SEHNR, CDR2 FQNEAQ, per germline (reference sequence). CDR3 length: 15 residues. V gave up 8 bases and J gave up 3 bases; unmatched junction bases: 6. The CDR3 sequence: CASGRLAGVTDTQYF. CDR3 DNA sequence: TGTGCCAGCGGAAGACTAGCGGGAGTTACAGATACGCAGTATTTT.

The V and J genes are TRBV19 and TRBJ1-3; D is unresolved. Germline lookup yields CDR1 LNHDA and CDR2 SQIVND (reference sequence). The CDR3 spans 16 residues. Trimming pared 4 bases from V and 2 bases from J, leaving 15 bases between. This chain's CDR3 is CASSTPIYRAGNTIYF. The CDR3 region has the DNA TGTGCCAGTAGTACCCCTATATATCGAGCTGGAAACACCATATATTTT.

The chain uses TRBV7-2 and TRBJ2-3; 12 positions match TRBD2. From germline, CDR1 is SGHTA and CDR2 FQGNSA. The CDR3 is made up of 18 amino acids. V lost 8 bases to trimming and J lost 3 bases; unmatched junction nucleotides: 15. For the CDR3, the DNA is TGTGCCAGCCGCCCATTCCCGACTAGCGGGAGAAGAACAGATACGCAGTATTTT. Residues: CASRPFPTSGRRTDTQYF.